These 10 T cell receptor beta chains were all obtained from the same sample, sequenced in a study of blood T cell repertoires in COVID-19. TCRdb's table, derived via immunoSEQ multiplex PCR, lists solely in-frame clones and lacks some. The data hold 290,000 or so clones, with around 86% observed a single time. The sample was peripheral blood. Source of these receptors: a man in his sixties or seventies with acute or convalescent COVID-19.

The rearrangement uses TRBV28 and TRBJ1-3, with a possible D match to TRBD1 (5 bases). CDR1 and CDR2 (germline): MDHEN, SYDVKM. Trimming pared 5 bases from V and 1 base from J, leaving 12 bases between. The CDR3 extends over 15 amino acids. CDR3 region: CASSVQGSSGNTIYF. The CDR3 DNA reads TGTGCCAGCAGTGTCCAGGGCTCGTCTGGAAACACCATATATTTT.

The genes are TRBV12-3 or TRBV12-4 and TRBJ2-7, with D possibly matching TRBD1 (5 bases). This CDR3 spans 13 amino acids. V shed 8 bases and J shed 2 bases, with 13 bases lying between them. As DNA, the CDR3 is TGTGCCAGCGGGCGACAGATGACCTACGAGCAGTACTTC. It specifies CASGRQMTYEQYF.

To note about this clone: Other DNA sequences from this sample encode an identical CDR3 as well. The J gene is TRBJ2-1, the V gene TRBV19; 8 positions agree with TRBD1. Per the germline V gene, CDR1 is LNHDA and CDR2 is SQIVND (reference sequence). This CDR3 has 12 residues. J was trimmed by 5 bases and V by 6 bases; bases with no gene match: 0. The CDR3 region has the DNA TGTGCCAGTAGGGACAGGGACAATGAGCAGTTCTTC. It is translated as CASRDRDNEQFF.

V is TRBV7-9 and J is TRBJ1-1; D remains unclear. The CDR3 runs 16 residues. CDR1 is SEHNR and CDR2 is FQNEAQ in the germline V gene (reference sequence). V lost 3 bases and J 2 bases, leaving 16 bases between the germline ends. The CDR3: CASSFSSGGHNTEAFF. The CDR3 region has the DNA TGTGCCAGCAGCTTTTCATCTGGAGGTCACAACACTGAAGCTTTCTTT. Using reference TRBV7-9 and TRBJ1-1 for the parts outside the CDR3, the full variable domain is DTGVSQNPRHKITKRGQNVTFRCDPISEHNRLYWYRQTLGQGPEFLTYFQNEAQLEKSRLLSDRFSAERPKGSFSTLEIQRTEQGDSAMYLCASSFSSGGHNTEAFFGQGTRLTVV.

V usage is TRBV2 and J usage is TRBJ1-4, with TRBD1 matching over 9 bases. The CDR3 spans 14 residues. Unmatched junction bases numbered 7, after V lost 6 bases and J lost 8 bases. Looked up from germline, CDR1 is SNHLY and CDR2 is FYNNEI. Written as DNA, the CDR3 is TGTGCCAGCAGAAAACAGGGGGCCAAGGAAAAACTGTTTTTT. Translating gives CASRKQGAKEKLFF.

The V gene is TRBV28, the J gene TRBJ1-1, with D possibly TRBD1 on 6 matching bases. Trimming cost V 6 bases and J 1 base, with 9 bases left between them. Germline V CDR1 and CDR2: MDHEN, SYDVKM. The CDR3 extends over 13 amino acids. CDR3 coding DNA: TGTGCCAGCAGACGACAGGAGAACACTGAAGCTTTCTTT. Its translation is CASRRQENTEAFF. Using reference TRBV28 and TRBJ1-1 for the parts outside the CDR3, the full variable domain is DVKVTQSSRYLVKRTGEKVFLECVQDMDHENMFWYRQDPGLGLRLIYFSYDVKMKEKGDIPEGYSVSREKKERFSLILESASTNQTSMYLCASRRQENTEAFFGQGTRLTVV.

The V gene is TRBV4-2, the J gene TRBJ2-2; the D is unclear. This CDR3 has 17 amino acids. V lost 1 base and J lost 3, with 15 bases in between. Germline V CDR1 and CDR2: LGHNA, YNFKEQ. As DNA, the CDR3 is TGTGCCAGCAGCCAAGTATACGGCGGATCGGACACCGGGGAGCTGTTTTTT. The encoded protein is CASSQVYGGSDTGELFF.

The chain joins TRBV28 to TRBJ1-5, with 8 bases matching TRBD1. The germline V gene encodes CDR1 MDHEN and CDR2 SYDVKM. Trimming took 5 bases from V and 6 from J; bases not matched to a gene: 9. The CDR3 is 15 residues long. The CDR3 protein is CASSTGQGNLQPQHF. CDR3 nucleotides: TGTGCCAGCAGTACCGGACAGGGCAATCTTCAGCCCCAGCATTTT.

The rearrangement links TRBV19 to TRBJ2-1; 10 bases match TRBD1. Germline trimming cut 3 bases from V and 9 bases from J; bases unmatched to any gene: 8. This CDR3 is built from 15 residues. Germline V lookup: CDR1 LNHDA, CDR2 SQIVND (reference sequence). The CDR3 region is CASSIVGQGVGEQFF. The CDR3 DNA follows: TGTGCCAGTAGTATCGTCGGACAGGGGGTGGGTGAGCAGTTCTTC.

DNA for the CDR3: TGTGCCAGCAGCGCCAGACCGGGACAGGAATCCTACGAGCAGTACTTC. This codes for CASSARPGQESYEQYF. This chain joins TRBV3-1 (or the pseudogene TRBV3-2) and TRBJ2-7, with TRBD1 matching over 8 bases. The CDR3 spans 16 residues. Losses at the gene ends were 5 bases for V and 1 base for J; bases not matched to a gene: 10. In germline, CDR1 is LGHDT, CDR2 YNNKEL (reference sequence).